This T cell receptor (beta chain) was retrieved from a study of cytomegalovirus exposure and HLA in healthy donors. Germline values: CDR1 MNHEY, CDR2 SVGAGI. With 5 bases clipped from V and 4 bases from J, the junction kept 10 bases outside the gene matches. This CDR3 region has 15 residues. With 60 Vbeta and 13 Jbeta primers, the PCR was carried out. Clones were sequenced by immunoSEQ multiplex PCR, and TCRdb holds only the in-frame ones, with some missing. The sample consists of 150,000 to 200,000 clones, around four fifths of them appearing once. The TCR was taken from a woman aged 18-29 years in good health and CMV-seronegative. Sequences were obtained from PBMCs. The chain carries TRBV6-5 and TRBJ2-7; 8 bases are a match to TRBD1. This chain's CDR3 is CASSPDRGGVYEQYF. The CDR3 bases are TGTGCCAGCAGTCCCGACAGGGGTGGGGTGTACGAGCAGTACTTC.